Listed below are T cell receptor beta chains from one sample, sequenced in a study of blood T cell repertoires in COVID-19. The repertoire was sequenced with immunoSEQ multiplex PCR; TCRdb's copy has only in-frame clones and lacks some. The sample has fewer than 35,000 clones; 85% to 90% are singletons. The sequencing sample was made of peripheral blood. The receptors here all came from a man aged 80 or over with acute or convalescent COVID-19. Both conserved end residues are part of each CDR3. Fields, in order: clone size, V gene, J gene, D gene, CDR3 DNA, CDR3 protein. The D gene is left open where the match is weak. Not every row has a clone size; where given, it reads once, few, many or a size class.

-	TRBV27	TRBJ2-7	TRBD2	TGTGCCAGCAGCCGGACTAGCGGGACATCCTACGAGCAGTACTTC	CASSRTSGTSYEQYF
-	TRBV27	TRBJ2-7	TRBD2	TGTGCCAGCAGGCGGCAACTAGCGTCCTACGAGCAGTACTTC	CASRRQLASYEQYF
-	TRBV7-2	TRBJ2-3	-	TGTGCCAGCAGCCCCGTGGCCGGGGATACGCAGTATTTT	CASSPVAGDTQYF
once	TRBV7-8	TRBJ2-7	TRBD1	TGTGCCAGCAGCTCGACAGGGCAAGTCATCCCTCCCCCCAGGGGTGAGCAGTACTTC	CASSSTGQVIPPPRGEQYF
-	TRBV11-2	TRBJ1-1	-	TGTGCCAGTCGGACAGCCGGTCGGACTGAAGCTTTCTTT	CASRTAGRTEAFF
few	TRBV6-5	TRBJ2-2	TRBD1	TGTGCCAGCAGGGCTAGGACAGGGTTTACCGGGGAGCTGTTTTTT	CASRARTGFTGELFF
-	TRBV6-5	TRBJ1-6	TRBD1	TGTGCCAGCAGTAACACCGGGACAGGGATTTCACCCCTCCACTTT	CASSNTGTGISPLHF
few	TRBV7-9	TRBJ2-2	-	TGTGCCAGCAGCCCGCCGGGGGCCGGGGAGCTGTTTTTT	CASSPPGAGELFF
-	TRBV11-2	TRBJ1-1	TRBD1	TGTGCCAGCAGCCTCCAGGGACAGCTCACTGAAGCTTTCTTT	CASSLQGQLTEAFF
-	TRBV12-3/TRBV12-4	TRBJ1-2	TRBD1	TGTGCCAGCAGGAACAGGGGTCATGGCTACACCTTC	CASRNRGHGYTF
-	TRBV7-9	TRBJ2-2	TRBD2	TGTGCCAGCAGCTTAGCCGCAAGCGGGAGGGATACCGGGGAGCTGTTTTTT	CASSLAASGRDTGELFF
-	TRBV27	TRBJ2-3	-	TGTGCCAGCAGTTTCCTCCTTGGGACTTTCACAGATACGCAGTATTTT	CASSFLLGTFTDTQYF
-	TRBV30	TRBJ1-5	TRBD1	TGTGCCTGGAGTGTACGCCAGGGGGCCTTGGGCAATCAGCCCCAGCATTTT	CAWSVRQGALGNQPQHF
-	TRBV7-2	TRBJ2-3	TRBD2	TGTGCCAGCAGCTCCGGGACTAGCGGGATAGGTACGCAGTATTTT	CASSSGTSGIGTQYF
-	TRBV24-1	TRBJ2-7	-	TGTGCCACCAGTCGAGCGAGAGATTCCGAGCAGTACTTC	CATSRARDSEQYF
-	TRBV14	TRBJ2-4	-	TGTGCCAGCAGCCCAGGTTGGAATACGGCCAAAAACATTCAGTACTTC	CASSPGWNTAKNIQYF
-	TRBV19	TRBJ1-2	TRBD1	TGTGCCAGTAGGATCAGGGGGCGTTTGGGCTACACCTTC	CASRIRGRLGYTF
-	TRBV18	TRBJ1-5	-	TGTGCCAGCTCACCTTCCCAGGGACTAGCAAATCAGCCCCAGCATTTT	CASSPSQGLANQPQHF
-	TRBV11-3	TRBJ2-1	TRBD2	TGTGCCAGCAGCGCAGGACTAGCCCGTGAGCAGTTCTTC	CASSAGLAREQFF
-	TRBV5-1	TRBJ1-1	-	TGCGCCAGCAGCTCGACAGGTAACACTGAAGCTTTCTTT	CASSSTGNTEAFF
-	TRBV28	TRBJ2-3	-	TGTGCCAGCACTCCTCGGGACTCGGCCACAGATACGCAGTATTTT	CASTPRDSATDTQYF
-	TRBV14	TRBJ1-2	-	TGTGCCAGCAGCCGCCAGACAGCCTATGGCTACACCTTC	CASSRQTAYGYTF